This TCR beta chain was captured by sequencing in a study of response to subunit inactivated influenza vaccine. In germline, CDR1 is SGHRS, CDR2 YFSETQ. J was trimmed by 8 bases and V by 6 bases; bases with no gene match: 24. This CDR3 region has 19 residues. Regarding the study as a whole: The authors proposed limited new T cell recruitment per seasonal influenza vaccination.

Via MiXCR, TCRdb re-called the RT-PCR reads, giving one row per CDR3 protein. The sample lists 280,000 or so distinct CDR3 sequences, 21% occurring once. Comment on this clonotype: Its matching antigen is unknown.

The clonotype originates from a man between 50 and 69 years old who received an inactivated influenza vaccine. The chain uses TRBV5-1 and TRBJ2-3, with TRBD2 matching over 10 bases. Sequences were derived from PBMCs from blood, sampled less than 22 months after vaccination. The DNA for the CDR3 is TGCGCCAGCACCCCGCCGGGGAGGACTAGCGGCCTCCTGGTGGGTACGCAGTATTTT. Encoded protein: CASTPPGRTSGLLVGTQYF.